This TCR beta chain was captured by sequencing in a study of cytomegalovirus exposure and HLA in healthy donors. After removal of 10 bases from V and 8 bases from J, the junction contained 14 bases not matched to a gene. From germline, CDR1 is MNHEY and CDR2 SMNVEV (reference sequence). This CDR3 is built from 16 residues. In the PCR, 60 Vbeta and 13 Jbeta primers were used. The protocol was immunoSEQ multiplex PCR, while the TCRdb copy is restricted to in-frame clones and leaves out a portion. The data hold approximately 180,000 clones, with around 80% observed a single time. Comments on this clone: Its antigen is undetermined.

Study-wide results and caveats: Owing to their indistinguishability, certain V segments, notably TRBV6-2 and TRBV6-3, were excluded.

The chain carries TRBV27 and TRBJ2-1; 13 bases agree with TRBD2. The TCR sequence derives from a young woman in good health and CMV-seronegative. The sequenced sample consisted of PBMCs. CDR3 sequence reads: CATCTGLAGWGDEQFF. The CDR3, as DNA: TGTGCCACCTGCACGGGACTAGCGGGGTGGGGGGATGAGCAGTTCTTC.